What follows are 21 T cell receptor beta chains derived from one specimen sequenced in a study of OX40 agonist ivuxolimab in advanced cancers. To prepare the library, the immunoSEQ multiplex PCR assay was applied. Not all clones reach the TCRdb copy of this immuneACCESS table, which keeps in-frame sequences only. Checked studies attribute under half of the gap to unresolved V genes and leave the rest unexplained. The sample table lists about 76,000 clones, 85% of them with a count of one. Around 1.8% of the sample is taken by the ten largest. Source: CD4+ or CD8+ T cells sorted from blood, taken in a trial of the OX40 agonist ivuxolimab. The receptors were sampled from an adult with an advanced solid tumor such as melanoma, head and neck, liver or kidney cancer.

This chain uses TRBV29-1 with TRBJ2-5; no reliable D call. CDR3 length equals 13 residues. CDR1 and CDR2 from the germline V gene are SQVTM and ANQGSEA. The V end was cut by 3 bases, the J end by 3 bases, with 11 bases between. The CDR3 nucleotides read TGCAGCGTTGACTACGCCAAAGAAGAGACCCAGTACTTC. Translation gives CSVDYAKEETQYF.

This chain links TRBV11-3 with TRBJ2-3; the D call may be TRBD1 or TRBD2 (5 bases each). This CDR3 is built from 16 residues. Germline CDR1 SGHNT, CDR2 YENEEA. Trimming pared 5 bases from V and 1 base from J, leaving 16 bases between. CDR3 sequence (DNA): TGTGCCAGCAGCCCACGGGGCGTTTACGGCACAGATACGCAGTATTTT. Translating gives CASSPRGVYGTDTQYF.

The chain carries TRBV7-6 and TRBJ2-1; 11 positions agree with TRBD2. Looked up from germline, CDR1 is SGHVS and CDR2 is FNYEAQ. Trimming took 5 bases from V and 15 from J; bases not matched to a gene: 6. The CDR3 has 12 residues. DNA of the CDR3: TGTGCCAGCAGCGCCGTACTAGCGGGAGTGTTCTTC. As protein: CASSAVLAGVFF.

This chain links TRBV6-5 with TRBJ1-1; D gene ambiguous. The germline V and J ends were trimmed by 0 bases and 7 bases, with 9 bases remaining between them. Germline CDR1 reads MNHEY; CDR2 reads SVGAGI. The CDR3 sequence is 13 residues long. The DNA for the CDR3 is TGTGCCAGCAGTTACTCCCGGGGTTTTGAAGCTTTCTTT. This encodes CASSYSRGFEAFF.

The chain links TRBV7-9 to TRBJ2-3; TRBD2 aligns across 10 bases. The length of the CDR3 is 15 residues. CDR1 is SEHNR, CDR2 FQNEAQ, per germline (reference sequence). The J segment lost 9 bases and the V segment lost 2 bases, leaving 8 bases of the junction unmatched. The CDR3, as DNA: TGTGCCAGCAGCTTACTAGCGGGGGCCCAGGGGACGCAGTATTTT. Its translation: CASSLLAGAQGTQYF.

The chain has TRBV18 and TRBJ2-3; D uncertain. Germline assignment: CDR1 KGHSH and CDR2 LQKENI. Trimming cost V 3 bases and J 0 bases, with 10 bases left between them. The CDR3 is 15 residues long. CDR3 residues: CASSPGPYSTDTQYF. In nucleotides, the CDR3 is TGTGCCAGCTCACCGGGCCCTTATAGCACAGATACGCAGTATTTT.

The chain couples TRBV6-1 to TRBJ2-1, with D maybe TRBD1 (6 bases). In germline, CDR1 is MNHNS, CDR2 SASEGT. The CDR3 covers 14 residues. The V end was cut by 9 bases, the J end by 4 bases, with 16 bases between. This CDR3 is CASKRQEIYNEQFF. Here the CDR3 DNA reads TGTGCCAGTAAGAGACAGGAGATTTACAATGAGCAGTTCTTC.

A single count supports this clone. The rearrangement uses TRBV9 and TRBJ1-2; D gene ambiguous. CDR1 and CDR2 (germline): SGDLS, YYNGEE. This CDR3 has 14 residues. V shed 3 bases and J shed 8 bases, with 17 bases lying between them. This chain's CDR3 is CASSAQDSTNGYTF. The CDR3 DNA reads TGTGCCAGCAGCGCGCAGGATTCCACAAACGGCTACACCTTC.

CDR3 in amino acids: CASSEGVAAGETQYF. CDR3 coding DNA: TGTGCCAGCAGTGAAGGTGTAGCGGCAGGAGAGACCCAGTACTTC. V is TRBV6-1 and J is TRBJ2-5, with D possibly TRBD2 on 6 matching bases. The CDR3 runs to 15 residues. Trimming cost V 1 base and J 4 bases, with 13 bases left between them. CDR1 is MNHNS and CDR2 is SASEGT in the germline V gene.

The V gene is TRBV7-2, the J gene TRBJ2-1; TRBD2 is a possible D gene (6 bases). The CDR3 is 14 amino acids. CDR1 and CDR2 (germline): SGHTA, FQGNSA. Trimming left V 5 bases short and J 7 bases short, with 15 bases between. In DNA form, the CDR3 reads TGTGCCAGCAGCCGACTAGTCGTTAAGAATGAGCAGTTCTTC. Protein: CASSRLVVKNEQFF.

The chain has TRBV11-2 and TRBJ2-5, with 9 bases matching TRBD2. Germline V gene sequence: CDR1 SGHAT, CDR2 FQNNGV. Trimming took 6 bases from V and 5 from J; bases not matched to a gene: 10. This CDR3 is 15 amino acids long. CDR3 sequence (DNA): TGTGCCAGCAGTTCCATTGGCGGGAGGGGGGAGACCCAGTACTTC. This encodes CASSSIGGRGETQYF. The full variable domain, in which reference TRBV11-2 and TRBJ2-5 provide the parts outside the CDR3, is EAGVAQSPRYKIIEKRQSVAFWCNPISGHATLYWYQQILGQGPKLLIQFQNNGVVDDSQLPKDRFSAERLKGVDSTLKIQPAKLEDSAVYLCASSSIGGRGETQYFGPGTRLLVL.

The V gene is TRBV7-2, the J gene TRBJ1-1, with a tentative D call TRBD1 (5 bases). The V gene lost 3 bases and the J gene lost 10 bases, with 12 bases spanning the gap. From germline, CDR1 is SGHTA and CDR2 FQGNSA. The CDR3 is made up of 12 amino acids. Written as DNA, the CDR3 is TGTGCCAGCAGCTTGGGCGGGGGGATAGCTTTCTTT. Translation: CASSLGGGIAFF. Looking up the rest from reference TRBV7-2 and TRBJ1-1 gives the full variable domain: GAGVSQSPSNKVTEKGKDVELRCDPISGHTALYWYRQSLGQGLEFLIYFQGNSAPDKSGLPSDRFSAERTGGSVSTLTIQRTQQEDSAVYLCASSLGGGIAFFGQGTRLTVV.

This chain links TRBV18 with TRBJ2-2; D unresolved. Per germline, CDR1 KGHSH and CDR2 LQKENI. The V end was cut by 3 bases, the J end by 7 bases, with 18 bases between. This CDR3 has 16 residues. In DNA, the CDR3 is TGTGCCAGCTCACCCGACGTGGGCAGGTACGGCGGGGAGCTGTTTTTT. As protein: CASSPDVGRYGGELFF.

The chain is built from TRBV5-5 and TRBJ2-5; D is perhaps TRBD1 (6 bases). The V end lost 6 bases, the J end lost 1 base, and 10 bases lay between the germline ends. This CDR3 region has 13 residues. Germline CDR1 and CDR2: SGHKS and YYEKEE (reference sequence). CDR3 bases: TGTGCCAGCACCGAGGGGGTCCAAGAGACCCAGTACTTC. This gives the protein CASTEGVQETQYF.

The chain's CDR3 is CASSLARESFDNSPLHF. For the CDR3, the DNA is TGTGCCAGCAGCTTAGCCAGGGAATCTTTTGATAATTCACCCCTCCACTTT. V usage is TRBV7-9 and J usage is TRBJ1-6; perhaps TRBD1 as D (5 bases). The CDR3 has 17 residues. V was pared by 0 bases and J by 5 bases, with 14 bases between. Per germline, CDR1 SEHNR and CDR2 FQNEAQ (reference sequence).

Worth noting for this clone: At one end the junction does not follow the germline gene, possibly because of a read error. The rearrangement joins TRBV7-3 to TRBJ1-1, with a weak D call TRBD1 (5 bases). Looked up from germline, CDR1 is SGHTA and CDR2 is FQGTGA. This CDR3 comprises 14 residues. CDR3 residues: CASSLTRVNPEAFF. The DNA of the CDR3 is TGTGCCAGCAGCTTAACCAGGGTGAACCCTGAAGCTTTCTTT.

This rearrangement joins TRBV11-2 to TRBJ2-7; D unclear. This CDR3 has 13 amino acids. V was cut by 4 bases and J by 5 bases, with 12 bases left in between. CDR1 SGHAT and CDR2 FQNNGV come from the germline V gene. CDR3 nucleotides: TGTGCCAGCAGCTCGCCCGCTCTGCACGAGCAGTACTTC. Encoded protein: CASSSPALHEQYF.

The chain links TRBV14 to TRBJ1-1, with unresolved D. Germline CDR1 is SGHDN and CDR2 is FVKESK. Trimming left V 0 bases short and J 1 base short, with 3 bases between. The CDR3 loop spans 13 amino acids. In DNA form, the CDR3 reads TGTGCCAGCAGCCAAGAGGCGAACACTGAAGCTTTCTTT. Translation: CASSQEANTEAFF.

This clone came up a few times. V usage is TRBV27 and J usage is TRBJ2-7, with D perhaps given as TRBD1 or TRBD2 (5 bases each). CDR1 is MNHEY and CDR2 is SMNVEV in the germline V gene (reference sequence). V was trimmed by 3 bases and J by 7 bases, leaving 16 bases between them. The CDR3 length is 14 residues. The CDR3 bases are TGTGCCAGCAGTTTGTCCGGGGCGATCGGTGAGCAGTACTTC. It yields the protein CASSLSGAIGEQYF.

This chain links TRBV2 with TRBJ2-2; possibly TRBD1 or TRBD2 for D (6 bases each). This CDR3 region has 16 residues. The germline V gene has CDR1 SNHLY and CDR2 FYNNEI. V was shortened by 7 bases and J by 5 bases, with 20 bases between the two germline ends. In nucleotides, the CDR3 is TGTGCCAGCACCCAAGAGGGGGGAGTCAGGACCGGGGAGCTGTTTTTT. The encoded protein is CASTQEGGVRTGELFF.

Concerning this clone: The same CDR3 also results from other DNA sequences found in this sample. The V and J genes are TRBV7-9 and TRBJ2-3, with unresolved D. The germline V gene encodes CDR1 SEHNR and CDR2 FQNEAQ (reference sequence). Trimming took 2 bases from V and 0 from J, leaving 6 bases between them. The CDR3 length is 14 residues. CDR3 loop: CASSLSVSTDTQYF. The CDR3 DNA reads as TGTGCCAGCAGCTTATCCGTGAGCACAGATACGCAGTATTTT.